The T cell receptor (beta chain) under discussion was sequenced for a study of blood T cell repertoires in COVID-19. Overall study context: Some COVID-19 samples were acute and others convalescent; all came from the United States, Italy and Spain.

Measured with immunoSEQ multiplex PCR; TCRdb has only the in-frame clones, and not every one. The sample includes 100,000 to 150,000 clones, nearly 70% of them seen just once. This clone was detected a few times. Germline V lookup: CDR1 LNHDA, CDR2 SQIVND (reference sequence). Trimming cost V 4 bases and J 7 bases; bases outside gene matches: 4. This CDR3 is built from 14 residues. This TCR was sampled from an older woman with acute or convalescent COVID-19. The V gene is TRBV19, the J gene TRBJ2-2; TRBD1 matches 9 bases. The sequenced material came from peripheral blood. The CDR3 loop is CASSKGQGIGELFF. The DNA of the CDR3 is TGTGCCAGTAGTAAGGGACAGGGAATCGGGGAGCTGTTTTTT.